The clone carrying this TCR beta chain was counted ten times or more. TCRdb re-called the 5' RACE reads with MiXCR, one entry per CDR3 protein. Among 87,000 or so distinct CDR3 sequences listed, around 3.3% were seen once. CDR1 and CDR2 from the germline V gene are ENHRY and SYGVKD. V was pared by 2 bases and J by 2 bases, with 10 bases between. This CDR3 is built from 14 residues. The source of the sample is a study of neurological immune-mediated disorders. The chain couples TRBV10-3 to TRBJ2-7; D not resolved. The source material was PBMCs. The receptor was isolated from a woman aged 18-29 years with multiple sclerosis. The chain's CDR3 is CAISEGPGPYEQYF. In DNA form, the CDR3 reads TGTGCCATCAGTGAGGGACCCGGGCCCTACGAGCAGTACTTC.